This T cell receptor beta chain is drawn from a study of regulatory T cells in long-lasting Graves disease. Stated time point: newly diagnosed GD, antithyroid drugs for less than 3 months. The TCR library was prepared using RNA isolated from PBMCs. The germline V gene encodes CDR1 SQVTM and CDR2 ANQGSEA. CDR3 length: 13 amino acids. V gave up 7 bases and J gave up 14 bases, with 26 bases separating them. Library construction for TCR beta used iRepertoire HTBI primers and Arm-PCR of CDR3 regions. TCRdb passed the multiplex PCR reads through MiXCR, listing each CDR3 protein once. This sample carries 620,000 or so distinct CDR3 sequences, 15% to 20% of them seen once, and the ten largest clones take approximately 18%. The sample was also reused in another study, on T cells in Graves' hyperthyroidism and ophthalmopathy.

The sample was peripheral blood mononuclear cells (PBMCs), taken at new diagnosis, from a patient treated with antithyroid drugs. The chain carries TRBV29-1 and TRBJ1-2, with D perhaps TRBD1 (6 bases). This sequence was found in a woman under 40 with Graves disease. CDR3 bases: TGCAGCGCCCTGACGAGCCGGGACACGATTGTAACCTTC. Protein sequence: CSALTSRDTIVTF.